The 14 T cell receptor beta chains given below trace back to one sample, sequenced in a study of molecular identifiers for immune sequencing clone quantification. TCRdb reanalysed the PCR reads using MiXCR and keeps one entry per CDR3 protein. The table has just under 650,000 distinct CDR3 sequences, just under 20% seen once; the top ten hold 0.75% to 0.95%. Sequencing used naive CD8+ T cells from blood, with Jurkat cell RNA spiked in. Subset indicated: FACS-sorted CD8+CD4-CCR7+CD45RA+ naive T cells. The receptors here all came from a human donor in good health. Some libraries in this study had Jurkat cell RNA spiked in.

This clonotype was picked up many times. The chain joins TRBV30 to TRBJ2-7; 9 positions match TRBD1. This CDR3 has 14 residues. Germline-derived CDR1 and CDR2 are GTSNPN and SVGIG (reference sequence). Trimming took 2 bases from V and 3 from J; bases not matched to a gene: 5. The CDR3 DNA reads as TGTGCCTGGAGTTACGGGACAGGGCGCTACGAGCAGTACTTC. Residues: CAWSYGTGRYEQYF.

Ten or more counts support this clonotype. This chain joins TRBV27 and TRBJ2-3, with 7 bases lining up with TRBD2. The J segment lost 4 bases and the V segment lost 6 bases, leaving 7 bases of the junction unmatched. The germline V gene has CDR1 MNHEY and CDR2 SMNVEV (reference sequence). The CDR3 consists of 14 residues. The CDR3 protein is CASRTLAAPDTQYF. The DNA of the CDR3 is TGTGCCAGCAGGACCCTAGCGGCTCCAGATACGCAGTATTTT.

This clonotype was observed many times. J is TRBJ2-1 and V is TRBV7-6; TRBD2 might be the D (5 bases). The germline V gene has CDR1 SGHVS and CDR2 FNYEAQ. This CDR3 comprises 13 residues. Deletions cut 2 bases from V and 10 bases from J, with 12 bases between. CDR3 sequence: CASSLTRSMEQFF. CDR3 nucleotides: TGTGCCAGCAGCTTAACTAGGAGCATGGAGCAGTTCTTC.

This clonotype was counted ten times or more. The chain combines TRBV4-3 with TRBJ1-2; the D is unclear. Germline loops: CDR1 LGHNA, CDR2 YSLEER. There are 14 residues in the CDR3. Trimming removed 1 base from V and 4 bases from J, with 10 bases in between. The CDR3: CASSQVGELYGYTF. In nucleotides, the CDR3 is TGCGCCAGCAGCCAAGTCGGGGAACTCTATGGCTACACCTTC.

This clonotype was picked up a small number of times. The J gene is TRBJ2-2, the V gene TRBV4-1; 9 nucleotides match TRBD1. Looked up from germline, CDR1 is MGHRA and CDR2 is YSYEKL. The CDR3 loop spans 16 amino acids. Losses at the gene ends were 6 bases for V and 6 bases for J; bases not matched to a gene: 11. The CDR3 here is CASRPWTGAVSGELFF. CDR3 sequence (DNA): TGCGCCAGCAGACCCTGGACAGGGGCGGTGTCCGGGGAGCTGTTTTTT.

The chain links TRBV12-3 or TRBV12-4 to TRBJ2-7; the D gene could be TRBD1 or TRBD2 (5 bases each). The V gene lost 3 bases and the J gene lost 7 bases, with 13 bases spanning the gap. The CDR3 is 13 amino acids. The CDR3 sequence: CASSFRDVGEQYF. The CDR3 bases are TGTGCCAGCAGTTTCCGGGACGTGGGGGAGCAGTACTTC.

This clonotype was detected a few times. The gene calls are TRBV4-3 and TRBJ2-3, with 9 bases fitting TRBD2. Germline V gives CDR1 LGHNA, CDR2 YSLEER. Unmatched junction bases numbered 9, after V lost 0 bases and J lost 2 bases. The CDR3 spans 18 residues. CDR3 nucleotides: TGCGCCAGCAGCCAAGATATTAGGCTAGCGGGGATCACAGATACGCAGTATTTT. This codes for CASSQDIRLAGITDTQYF.

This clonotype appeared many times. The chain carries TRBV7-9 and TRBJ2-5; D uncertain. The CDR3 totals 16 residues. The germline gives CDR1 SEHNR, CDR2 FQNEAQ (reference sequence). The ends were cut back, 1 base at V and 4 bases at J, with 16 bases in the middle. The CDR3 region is CASSLVVSLSSETQYF. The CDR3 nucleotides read TGTGCCAGCAGCTTAGTGGTTAGCCTTTCGTCAGAGACCCAGTACTTC.

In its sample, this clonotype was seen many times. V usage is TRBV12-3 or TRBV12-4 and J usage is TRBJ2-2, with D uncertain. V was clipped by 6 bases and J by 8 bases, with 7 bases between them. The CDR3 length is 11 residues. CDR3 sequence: CASSPSGELFF. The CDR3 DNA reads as TGTGCCAGCAGCCCTTCTGGGGAGCTGTTTTTT.

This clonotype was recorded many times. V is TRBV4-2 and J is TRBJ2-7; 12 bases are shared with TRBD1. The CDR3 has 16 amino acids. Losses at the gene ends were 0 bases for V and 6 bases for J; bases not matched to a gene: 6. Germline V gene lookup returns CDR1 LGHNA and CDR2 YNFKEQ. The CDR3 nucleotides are TGTGCCAGCAGCCAAGAGACCGGGACAGGGGGCCGCGAGCAGTACTTC. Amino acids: CASSQETGTGGREQYF.

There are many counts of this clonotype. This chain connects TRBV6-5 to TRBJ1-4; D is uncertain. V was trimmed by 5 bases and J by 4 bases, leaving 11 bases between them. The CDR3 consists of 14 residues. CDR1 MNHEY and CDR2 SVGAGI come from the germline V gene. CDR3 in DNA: TGTGCCAGCAGTCCCTATGGAGTTAATGAAAAACTGTTTTTT. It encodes CASSPYGVNEKLFF.

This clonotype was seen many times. The CDR3 loop is CATTGGESYEQYF. In DNA form, the CDR3 reads TGTGCCACGACAGGGGGTGAGAGCTACGAGCAGTACTTC. This chain uses TRBV6-2 or TRBV6-3 with TRBJ2-7; 9 bases are a match to TRBD1. Germline V gene lookup returns CDR1 MNHEY and CDR2 SVGEGT. With 10 bases clipped from V and 3 bases from J, the junction kept 7 bases outside the gene matches. CDR3 length: 13 amino acids.

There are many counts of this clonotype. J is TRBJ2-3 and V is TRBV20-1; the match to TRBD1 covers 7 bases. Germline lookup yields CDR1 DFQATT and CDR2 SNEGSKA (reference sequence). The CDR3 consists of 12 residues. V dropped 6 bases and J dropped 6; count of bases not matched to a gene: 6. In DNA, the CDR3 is TGCAGTGCCCGACAGGGAATCGATACGCAGTATTTT. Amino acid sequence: CSARQGIDTQYF.

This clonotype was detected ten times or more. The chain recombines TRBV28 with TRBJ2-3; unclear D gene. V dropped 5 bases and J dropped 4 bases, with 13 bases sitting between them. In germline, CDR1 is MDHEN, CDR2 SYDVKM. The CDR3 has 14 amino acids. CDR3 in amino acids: CASSPEYKADTQYF. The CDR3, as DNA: TGTGCCAGCAGTCCGGAGTACAAGGCAGATACGCAGTATTTT.